This passage covers 24 T cell receptor beta chains from one sample sequenced in a study of T cell responses to AZD1222 COVID-19 vaccine. Here immunoSEQ multiplex PCR was the method, and the copy in TCRdb shows in-frame clones only, minus some. Counted here are around 140,000 clones, roughly nine tenths occurring once; the ten biggest clones make up 2.9%. This material consisted of peripheral blood, taken on day 0 of AZD1222 vaccination. The receptors were sampled from an adult in good health.

The rearrangement joins TRBV7-9 to TRBJ1-1; D gene uncertain. Trimming took 1 base from V and 4 from J, leaving 10 bases between them. The germline CDR1 and CDR2 sequences are SEHNR and FQNEAQ (reference sequence). This CDR3 spans 14 amino acids. Written as DNA, the CDR3 is TGTGCCAGCAGCTTAGAGAGCAGAGCCACTGAAGCTTTCTTT. This translates into CASSLESRATEAFF.

The chain employs TRBV7-2 and TRBJ1-2; D remains unclear. V lost 5 bases and J 4 bases, leaving 17 bases between the germline ends. Germline V gene data show CDR1 as SGHTA and CDR2 as FQGNSA. The CDR3 length is 15 residues. CDR3 sequence reads: CASSPGIMASYGYTF. The CDR3 DNA reads TGTGCCAGCAGCCCAGGTATTATGGCCTCCTATGGCTACACCTTC.

The chain uses TRBV28 and TRBJ2-7; 7 bases agree with TRBD2. The CDR3 has 14 amino acids. CDR1 MDHEN and CDR2 SYDVKM come from the germline V gene. Germline trimming cut 6 bases from V and 0 bases from J; bases unmatched to any gene: 5. The CDR3: CASRPGGYSYEQYF. The CDR3 nucleotides read TGTGCCAGCAGGCCGGGGGGATACTCCTACGAGCAGTACTTC.

The genes are TRBV7-8 and TRBJ2-3; TRBD2 matches 7 bases. Unmatched junction bases numbered 10, after V lost 1 base and J lost 0 bases. The CDR3 length is 18 residues. The V gene's germline CDR1 is SGHVS and CDR2 FQNEAQ. Written as DNA, the CDR3 is TGTGCCAGCAGCTTAGGATTAGGGGCTAGCGGAAGCACAGATACGCAGTATTTT. Encoded protein: CASSLGLGASGSTDTQYF. Supplemented by reference TRBV7-8 and TRBJ2-3, the full variable domain reads GAGVSQSPRYKVAKRGQDVALRCDPISGHVSLFWYQQALGQGPEFLTYFQNEAQLDKSGLPSDRFFAERPEGSVSTLKIQRTQQEDSAVYLCASSLGLGASGSTDTQYFGPGTRLTVL.

V and J are TRBV6-6 and TRBJ1-5; the D gene is possibly TRBD1 (6 bases). V lost 8 bases and J 4 bases, leaving 21 bases between the germline ends. CDR3 size: 16 residues. Germline values: CDR1 MNHNY, CDR2 SVGAGI (reference sequence). CDR3 nucleotide sequence: TGTGCCAGCGGTCCTGGCGGGGGCCGCGGGAATCAGCCCCAGCATTTT. Translation gives CASGPGGGRGNQPQHF.

The chain employs TRBV4-1 and TRBJ2-2, with D perhaps TRBD1 or TRBD2 (5 bases each). Looked up from germline, CDR1 is MGHRA and CDR2 is YSYEKL. With 6 bases removed from V and 3 bases from J, the gap between germline ends came to 23 bases. CDR3 size: 18 residues. The CDR3 sequence is CASRQAWQGRGDTGELFF. CDR3 sequence (DNA): TGCGCCAGCAGACAGGCTTGGCAGGGCCGGGGAGACACCGGGGAGCTGTTTTTT.

The table lists this clone with a count of one. This chain uses TRBV28 with TRBJ2-5; 11 bases match TRBD2. Germline values: CDR1 MDHEN, CDR2 SYDVKM. Trimming took 5 bases from V and 4 from J; bases not matched to a gene: 3. This CDR3 comprises 14 residues. DNA for the CDR3: TGTGCCAGCAGTCCTAGCGGGAGGCGAGAGACCCAGTACTTC. This sequence encodes CASSPSGRRETQYF.

The J gene is TRBJ1-5, the V gene TRBV3-1 (or the pseudogene TRBV3-2); 7 bases match TRBD1. The germline V gene has CDR1 LGHDT and CDR2 YNNKEL (reference sequence). Trimming took 3 bases from V and 0 from J; bases not matched to a gene: 5. This CDR3 is 16 amino acids long. This chain's CDR3 is CASSHNTGVSNQPQHF. Written as DNA, the CDR3 is TGTGCCAGCAGCCATAATACAGGGGTTAGCAATCAGCCCCAGCATTTT.

The rearrangement uses TRBV6-5 and TRBJ1-2; TRBD1 is a possible D gene (6 bases). Germline CDR1 is MNHEY and CDR2 is SVGAGI. The CDR3 is 13 residues long. The V end lost 5 bases, the J end lost 6 bases, and 13 bases lay between the germline ends. This chain's CDR3 is CASSISSGDGYTF. The CDR3 coding sequence is TGTGCCAGCAGTATCTCCTCAGGGGATGGCTACACCTTC.

This rearrangement joins TRBV7-8 to TRBJ2-7; 11 bases match TRBD2. J gave up 6 bases and V 7 bases, and 5 bases lay outside the gene matches. Germline lookup yields CDR1 SGHVS and CDR2 FQNEAQ. The CDR3 sequence is 13 residues long. Here the CDR3 reads CASNSGRAFEQYF. For the CDR3, the DNA is TGTGCCAGCAATAGCGGGAGGGCCTTCGAGCAGTACTTC. Together with reference TRBV7-8 and TRBJ2-7, the CDR3 gives the full variable domain: GAGVSQSPRYKVAKRGQDVALRCDPISGHVSLFWYQQALGQGPEFLTYFQNEAQLDKSGLPSDRFFAERPEGSVSTLKIQRTQQEDSAVYLCASNSGRAFEQYFGPGTRLTVT.

The J gene is TRBJ2-7, the V gene TRBV2; 8 bases are shared with TRBD2. There are 14 residues in the CDR3. V gave up 7 bases and J gave up 3 bases; unmatched junction bases: 8. The germline CDR1 and CDR2 sequences are SNHLY and FYNNEI. CDR3 coding DNA: TGTGCCAGCATTCTCGGGGGGGATCTCTACGAGCAGTACTTC. It specifies CASILGGDLYEQYF.

The chain has TRBV28 and TRBJ2-5; D gene unclear. CDR3 size: 13 residues. Germline-derived CDR1 and CDR2 are MDHEN and SYDVKM. V was cut by 2 bases and J by 1 base, with 5 bases left in between. The chain's CDR3 is CASSLPSQETQYF. The CDR3 nucleotides read TGTGCCAGCAGTTTACCTAGCCAAGAGACCCAGTACTTC. Together with reference TRBV28 and TRBJ2-5, the CDR3 gives the full variable domain: DVKVTQSSRYLVKRTGEKVFLECVQDMDHENMFWYRQDPGLGLRLIYFSYDVKMKEKGDIPEGYSVSREKKERFSLILESASTNQTSMYLCASSLPSQETQYFGPGTRLLVL.

The V and J genes are TRBV7-8 and TRBJ1-2; D uncertain. CDR3 length: 18 residues. In germline, CDR1 is SGHVS, CDR2 FQNEAQ. V lost 5 bases, J lost 4 bases, and 26 bases lay in between. DNA of the CDR3: TGTGCCAGCAGCCTTGCTAGGGCGGGCTCAGAGCGCGGCTATGGCTACACCTTC. Translated: CASSLARAGSERGYGYTF. The variable domain in full, completed from reference TRBV7-8 and TRBJ1-2, reads GAGVSQSPRYKVAKRGQDVALRCDPISGHVSLFWYQQALGQGPEFLTYFQNEAQLDKSGLPSDRFFAERPEGSVSTLKIQRTQQEDSAVYLCASSLARAGSERGYGYTFGSGTRLTVV.

The gene calls are TRBV5-1 and TRBJ1-4; possible D gene TRBD1, 5 bases. Trimming took 1 base from V and 3 from J, leaving 10 bases between them. The germline CDR1 and CDR2 sequences are SGHRS and YFSETQ. The CDR3 length is 15 residues. The chain's CDR3 is CASSLIGAANEKLFF. The CDR3, as DNA: TGCGCCAGCAGCTTGATCGGGGCGGCTAATGAAAAACTGTTTTTT. Complete variable domain (other parts from reference TRBV5-1 and TRBJ1-4): KAGVTQTPRYLIKTRGQQVTLSCSPISGHRSVSWYQQTPGQGLQFLFEYFSETQRNKGNFPGRFSGRQFSNSRSEMNVSTLELGDSALYLCASSLIGAANEKLFFGSGTQLSVL.

This clone turned up a few times. The rearrangement uses TRBV2 and TRBJ2-3; D unclear. This CDR3 is built from 13 residues. Germline V gene data show CDR1 as SNHLY and CDR2 as FYNNEI. V was pared by 8 bases and J by 4 bases, with 13 bases between. This chain's CDR3 is CASRNLGADTQYF. The CDR3 bases are TGTGCCAGCCGGAACCTAGGCGCAGATACGCAGTATTTT.

The V call is TRBV2, the J call TRBJ2-3; 11 positions match TRBD2. The CDR3 extends over 16 amino acids. Germline V gene data show CDR1 as SNHLY and CDR2 as FYNNEI. Trimming removed 1 base from V and 2 bases from J; junction bases left unmatched: 2. The CDR3 DNA sequence: TGTGCCAGCAGTGAAGAACTAGCGGGGGTCACAGATACGCAGTATTTT. This translates into CASSEELAGVTDTQYF.

The chain is built from TRBV6-2 or TRBV6-3 and TRBJ2-3, with 8 positions matching TRBD1. Germline values: CDR1 MNHEY, CDR2 SVGEGT. V lost 6 bases, J lost 6 bases, and 20 bases stayed unmatched. The CDR3 covers 18 residues. The CDR3 here is CASSTGTGAAALSDTQYF. CDR3 DNA sequence: TGTGCCAGCAGCACCGGGACAGGTGCTGCGGCGCTATCGGATACGCAGTATTTT.

The J gene is TRBJ2-3, the V gene TRBV11-3; D is unresolved. The CDR3 is made up of 13 amino acids. Per the germline V gene, CDR1 is SGHNT and CDR2 is YENEEA. The V gene lost 5 bases and the J gene lost 4 bases, with 10 bases spanning the gap. CDR3 in DNA: TGTGCCAGCAGCAAAGAGGCGTCAGATACGCAGTATTTT. Translating gives CASSKEASDTQYF. The whole variable domain, filled in from reference TRBV11-3 and TRBJ2-3, reads EAGVVQSPRYKIIEKKQPVAFWCNPISGHNTLYWYLQNLGQGPELLIRYENEEAVDDSQLPKDRFSAERLKGVDSTLKIQPAELGDSAVYLCASSKEASDTQYFGPGTRLTVL.

The V and J genes are TRBV11-2 and TRBJ1-1; D possibly corresponds to TRBD1 (6 bases). CDR3 length: 15 residues. V lost 5 bases and J 5 bases, leaving 18 bases between the germline ends. Per germline, CDR1 SGHAT and CDR2 FQNNGV. The DNA of the CDR3 is TGTGCCAGCAGCCGAGTTCAGAGGGGGAGAACTGAAGCTTTCTTT. This translates into CASSRVQRGRTEAFF. The complete variable domain, with remaining parts taken from reference TRBV11-2 and TRBJ1-1, reads EAGVAQSPRYKIIEKRQSVAFWCNPISGHATLYWYQQILGQGPKLLIQFQNNGVVDDSQLPKDRFSAERLKGVDSTLKIQPAKLEDSAVYLCASSRVQRGRTEAFFGQGTRLTVV.

The J gene is TRBJ2-3, the V gene TRBV12-3 or TRBV12-4; 7 nucleotides align to TRBD1. The CDR3 contains 13 residues. V dropped 8 bases and J dropped 1; count of bases not matched to a gene: 3. The CDR3: CASGTGGTDTQYF. The CDR3 DNA sequence: TGTGCCAGCGGCACAGGGGGCACAGATACGCAGTATTTT.

The genes are TRBV4-1 and TRBJ1-1; no firm D call. The V end was cut by 1 base, the J end by 0 bases, with 6 bases between. The CDR3 spans 14 residues. Germline-derived CDR1 and CDR2 are MGHRA and YSYEKL. The chain's CDR3 is CASSQAEMNTEAFF. The CDR3 bases are TGCGCCAGCAGCCAAGCAGAAATGAACACTGAAGCTTTCTTT.

The gene calls are TRBV7-2 and TRBJ2-2; D is unresolved. Per germline, CDR1 SGHTA and CDR2 FQGNSA. The V and J ends lost 1 base and 4 bases respectively, with 10 bases between them. This CDR3 has 15 amino acids. The CDR3 sequence is CASSLGVTVTGELFF. As DNA, the CDR3 is TGTGCCAGCAGCTTAGGAGTTACGGTCACCGGGGAGCTGTTTTTT.

This sequence joins TRBV18 and TRBJ1-5; TRBD1 agrees at 8 bases. Per the germline V gene, CDR1 is KGHSH and CDR2 is LQKENI. The CDR3 is 14 amino acids. With 5 bases clipped from V and 2 bases from J, the junction kept 2 bases outside the gene matches. CDR3 in DNA: TGTGCCAGCTCATCGACAGGGGGCAATCAGCCCCAGCATTTT. Translating it yields CASSSTGGNQPQHF.

The chain is built from TRBV9 and TRBJ1-2; 8 bases align to TRBD1. There are 16 residues in the CDR3. V shed 2 bases and J 4 bases; nucleotides not matched to a gene: 10. The germline gives CDR1 SGDLS, CDR2 YYNGEE. In nucleotides, the CDR3 is TGTGCCAGCAGCGTGGGAAGGGACAGGTTGTCCTATGGCTACACCTTC. Amino acid sequence: CASSVGRDRLSYGYTF.